The TCR beta chain described here comes from a study of PD-L1 blockade in urothelial cancer. Study information: Blood-derived samples held a median roughly 140,000 T cells.

In its sample, this clone ranks as medium-sized. Its antigen is currently unknown. CDR1 and CDR2 from the germline V gene are WSHSY and SAAADI. The CDR3 loop spans 17 amino acids. Trimming took off 0 bases at V and 4 bases at J, with 18 bases between the two ends. Findings and caveats of the study: Below-median pretreatment blood TCR clonality was a predictor of better survival.

Produced via immunoSEQ multiplex PCR; TCRdb's table is partial and in-frame only. The data contain tens of thousands of clones, 90% to 95% of them singletons. Specified time point: peripheral blood 6 weeks after treatment start. This sequence joins TRBV10-2 and TRBJ1-2; tentative D call: TRBD1 (5 bases). The clonotype was recovered from a woman aged 60-70 years with urothelial cancer. Sequences were derived from PBMCs, sampled around atezolizumab (anti-PD-L1) treatment. CDR3 sequence reads: CASSESQVLWGGYGYTF. Written as DNA, the CDR3 is TGCGCCAGCAGTGAGTCCCAGGTTCTGTGGGGGGGCTATGGCTACACCTTC.